Presented here are 6 T cell receptor beta chains from one specimen sequenced in a study of technical replicates of blood from four donors. This table comes from immunoSEQ multiplex PCR, and its TCRdb copy is limited to in-frame clones, with some not included. Here the sample spans approximately 70,000 clones, 95% to 96% being singletons. The sample comprised T cells isolated from PBMCs. The receptors were gathered from a human donor in good health.

This chain links TRBV9 with TRBJ2-7; D is possibly TRBD1 (5 bases). V shed 4 bases and J shed 4 bases, with 12 bases lying between them. This CDR3 has 13 amino acids. Germline lookup yields CDR1 SGDLS and CDR2 YYNGEE. CDR3 amino acids: CASSPKSGYEQYF. The CDR3 nucleotides are TGTGCCAGCAGCCCTAAGTCAGGGTACGAGCAGTACTTC.

The chain recombines TRBV14 with TRBJ2-2; D remains unclear. This CDR3 contains 13 residues. Trimming cost V 4 bases and J 5 bases, with 8 bases left between them. The V gene's germline CDR1 is SGHDN and CDR2 FVKESK. The DNA for the CDR3 is TGTGCCAGCAGCCCTCAGGCAACCGGGGAGCTGTTTTTT. Its translation is CASSPQATGELFF.

The chain combines TRBV6-5 with TRBJ1-2; 8 bases are a match to TRBD1. CDR1 and CDR2 from the germline V gene are MNHEY and SVGAGI. The length of the CDR3 is 13 residues. V trimming: 5 bases; J trimming: 6 bases; junction bases outside the gene matches: 5. The CDR3 sequence: CASSASGGNGYTF. The CDR3 DNA follows: TGTGCCAGCAGTGCCTCAGGGGGCAATGGCTACACCTTC.

The chain joins TRBV4-1 to TRBJ1-3; maybe TRBD1 (6 bases). V was cut by 4 bases and J by 9 bases, with 25 bases left in between. Germline assignment: CDR1 MGHRA and CDR2 YSYEKL. The CDR3 extends over 17 amino acids. The CDR3 DNA reads TGCGCCAGCAGCCCCCGCCCCAGGGGTTCAAGTCAAACCACCATATATTTT. Amino acids: CASSPRPRGSSQTTIYF.

The chain carries TRBV28 and TRBJ2-3; the match to TRBD2 covers 8 bases. CDR1 is MDHEN, CDR2 SYDVKM, per germline. J gave up 2 bases and V 5 bases, and 12 bases lay outside the gene matches. This CDR3 is built from 17 residues. CDR3 region: CASSPAQPGGFTDTQYF. The CDR3 DNA reads TGTGCCAGCAGTCCGGCCCAGCCGGGGGGGTTCACAGATACGCAGTATTTT.

The gene calls are TRBV6-1 and TRBJ2-1; 8 bases match TRBD2. CDR3 size: 14 residues. The V gene's germline CDR1 is MNHNS and CDR2 SASEGT. The V gene end was trimmed by 6 bases and the J gene end by 7 bases; junction bases not matched to a gene: 8. The CDR3 nucleotides read TGTGCCAGCAGGACGGGACTAGATAATAATGAGCAGTTCTTC. It is translated as CASRTGLDNNEQFF.